The 30 T cell receptor beta chains below all came from one sample that was sequenced in a study of vaccination and CD4 T cells after COVID-19 (dated by TCRdb to between 2021 and 2024). In light of the paper, this sample's treatment or condition label describes: approximately 10-day PBMC culture with coronavirus spike peptide pools or control peptides (ViraFEST assay). The library relied on PCR. TCRdb lists the instrument as Illumina iSeq 100. At the Johns Hopkins FTIC core, DNA from the cultured CD4+ T cells underwent TCR sequencing with the Oncomine TCR Beta short-read assay. TCRdb trimmed public reads at Q25 via fastp, called clones via MiXCR and kept in-frame beta chains. Duplicate CDR3 protein sequences are folded into a single record with the most common DNA and genes. In all, the sample holds roughly 15,000 distinct CDR3 sequences, and 48% of those were seen once. The ten largest account for 9% to 15% of the sample.

No cognate antigen is known for these TCRs. Source material: CD4+ T cells from blood, cultured in vitro. The receptors stem from a human donor who had recovered from COVID-19.

This clonotype has just a few counts. The CDR3 spells CASSMRDNEQYF. Written as DNA, the CDR3 is TGTGCCAGCTCCATGAGGGACAACGAGCAGTACTTC. The chain carries TRBV18 and TRBJ2-7; perhaps TRBD1 as D (6 bases). The CDR3 sequence is 12 residues long. Trimming cost V 6 bases and J 5 bases, with 11 bases left between them. CDR1 is KGHSH, CDR2 LQKENI, per germline.

CDR3 DNA: TGCAGTGCTAGAGATCCCCAGGGTGGTGAAAAACTGTTTTTT. This gives the protein CSARDPQGGEKLFF. The chain combines TRBV20-1 with TRBJ1-4; weak D call: TRBD1 (5 bases). CDR1 is DFQATT and CDR2 is SNEGSKA in the germline V gene (reference sequence). With 0 bases removed from V and 7 bases from J, the gap between germline ends came to 12 bases. The CDR3 spans 14 residues.

This clonotype has more than one count but fewer than ten. The chain is built from TRBV12-3 or TRBV12-4 and TRBJ2-3; TRBD1 matches at 7 bases. Trimming removed 6 bases from V and 2 bases from J; junction bases left unmatched: 8. The CDR3 consists of 15 residues. CDR3 sequence (DNA): TGTGCCAGCAGGGAACAGGGGAAGGTCACAGATACGCAGTATTTT. Its protein is CASREQGKVTDTQYF.

The chain recombines TRBV20-1 with TRBJ2-2; 8 nucleotides agree with TRBD1. Germline trimming cut 0 bases from V and 4 bases from J; bases unmatched to any gene: 19. CDR1 is DFQATT and CDR2 is SNEGSKA in the germline V gene (reference sequence). The CDR3 is made up of 20 amino acids. CDR3 sequence reads: CSAREPPSDRGMWSTGELFF. The CDR3 region has the DNA TGCAGTGCTAGAGAGCCCCCCTCCGACAGGGGAATGTGGTCCACCGGGGAGCTGTTTTTT.

The chain couples TRBV18 to TRBJ1-2, with 9 positions matching TRBD1. V gave up 3 bases and J gave up 4 bases; unmatched junction bases: 6. Germline V CDR1 and CDR2: KGHSH, LQKENI. This CDR3 is 15 amino acids long. CDR3 sequence reads: CASSPSDRGVYGYTF. CDR3 in DNA: TGTGCCAGCTCACCTTCGGACAGGGGCGTCTATGGCTACACCTTC.

There are a few counts of this clonotype. The rearrangement links TRBV20-1 to TRBJ2-5; no firm D call. CDR1 and CDR2 (germline): DFQATT, SNEGSKA (reference sequence). The CDR3 extends over 12 amino acids. V lost 1 base and J 2 bases, leaving 5 bases between the germline ends. The chain's CDR3 is CSARAQQETQYF. CDR3 in DNA: TGCAGTGCTAGAGCCCAGCAAGAGACCCAGTACTTC.

The chain employs TRBV12-3 or TRBV12-4 and TRBJ2-2; the D gene is possibly TRBD2 (6 bases). V gave up 3 bases and J gave up 7 bases, with 9 bases separating them. This CDR3 spans 13 amino acids. CDR3 sequence reads: CASSLGGIGELFF. The DNA for the CDR3 is TGTGCCAGCAGTTTGGGGGGAATCGGGGAGCTGTTTTTT.

This clonotype came up a few times. This rearrangement joins TRBV7-9 to TRBJ2-7, with 8 bases that match TRBD1. The V gene end was trimmed by 7 bases and the J gene end by 5 bases; junction bases not matched to a gene: 13. The CDR3 has 15 residues. From germline, CDR1 is SEHNR and CDR2 FQNEAQ (reference sequence). The CDR3 region has the DNA TGTGCCAGCACCCCTCGGCAGGGGGCGGTCGACGAGCAGTACTTC. The encoded protein is CASTPRQGAVDEQYF.

Only a few counts were recorded for this clonotype. The chain couples TRBV11-3 to TRBJ1-1, with TRBD1 identical over 12 bases. V trimming: 5 bases; J trimming: 7 bases; junction bases outside the gene matches: 11. CDR1 and CDR2 from the germline V gene are SGHNT and YENEEA. The CDR3 contains 16 residues. This CDR3 is CASSLRDRGPLDEAFF. As DNA, the CDR3 is TGTGCCAGCAGCCTACGGGACAGGGGGCCTCTTGATGAAGCTTTCTTT.

The V and J genes are TRBV14 and TRBJ2-1, with 9 nucleotides matching TRBD2. This CDR3 is 16 amino acids long. With 4 bases clipped from V and 4 bases from J, the junction kept 8 bases outside the gene matches. CDR1 and CDR2 from the germline V gene are SGHDN and FVKESK. The CDR3 nucleotides are TGTGCCAGCAGCCCCAGACTAAGCGGGGGGTACAATGAGCAGTTCTTC. Translated: CASSPRLSGGYNEQFF. The whole variable domain, remainder taken from reference TRBV14 and TRBJ2-1, is EAGVTQFPSHSVIEKGQTVTLRCDPISGHDNLYWYRRVMGKEIKFLLHFVKESKQDESGMPNNRFLAERTGGTYSTLKVQPAELEDSGVYFCASSPRLSGGYNEQFFGPGTRLTVL.

This clonotype was detected a few times. This chain links TRBV6-2 or TRBV6-3 with TRBJ2-2; D is ambiguous. Trimming cost V 4 bases and J 2 bases, with 8 bases left between them. The germline gives CDR1 MNHEY, CDR2 SVGEGT. The CDR3 is 14 amino acids. The DNA for the CDR3 is TGTGCCAGCAGTTTAGGGTTTAACACCGGGGAGCTGTTTTTT. Translating gives CASSLGFNTGELFF.

This chain connects TRBV11-1 to TRBJ2-5; TRBD2 is a possible D gene (6 bases). CDR1 is SGHAT and CDR2 is FQDESV in the germline V gene (reference sequence). V dropped 0 bases and J dropped 5 bases, with 7 bases sitting between them. This CDR3 spans 13 amino acids. DNA for the CDR3: TGTGCCAGCAGCTTAGCGGGACTGGAGACCCAGTACTTC. It specifies CASSLAGLETQYF. Full variable domain (rest looked up from reference TRBV11-1 and TRBJ2-5): EAEVAQSPRYKITEKSQAVAFWCDPISGHATLYWYRQILGQGPELLVQFQDESVVDDSQLPKDRFSAERLKGVDSTLKIQPAELGDSAMYLCASSLAGLETQYFGPGTRLLVL.

This rearrangement joins TRBV7-8 to TRBJ1-1; TRBD1 might be the D (6 bases). Germline CDR1 and CDR2: SGHVS and FQNEAQ. This CDR3 has 15 amino acids. V was cut by 4 bases and J by 1 base, with 13 bases left in between. The CDR3 DNA reads TGTGCCAGCAGCTCGAAACAGGGCTCGAACACTGAAGCTTTCTTT. As protein: CASSSKQGSNTEAFF.

The V gene is TRBV12-3 or TRBV12-4, the J gene TRBJ1-2, with a possible D match to TRBD1 (6 bases). The V end was cut by 7 bases, the J end by 6 bases, with 21 bases between. This CDR3 comprises 15 residues. CDR3 protein: CASIEVGRGSHGYTF. In nucleotides, the CDR3 is TGTGCCAGCATCGAGGTCGGCAGGGGATCGCATGGCTACACCTTC.

This clonotype was recorded once. The chain joins TRBV28 to TRBJ1-2; D is undetermined. The CDR3 contains 11 residues. With 6 bases removed from V and 0 bases from J, the gap between germline ends came to 2 bases. Germline V lookup: CDR1 MDHEN, CDR2 SYDVKM. In nucleotides, the CDR3 is TGTGCCAGCAGCACTAACTATGGCTACACCTTC. Translating gives CASSTNYGYTF.

CDR3: CASSRSPGGTSSGANVLTF. CDR3 in DNA: TGTGCCAGCAGCAGAAGTCCAGGGGGCACGAGCTCCGGGGCCAACGTCCTGACTTTC. The genes are TRBV7-7 and TRBJ2-6; 8 positions match TRBD1. Germline V gives CDR1 SSHAT, CDR2 FNYEAQ (reference sequence). V lost 5 bases and J lost 4; bases outside the gene matches: 16. The CDR3 has 19 amino acids.

The V and J genes are TRBV20-1 and TRBJ2-7; perhaps TRBD1 as D (5 bases). The germline V gene has CDR1 DFQATT and CDR2 SNEGSKA (reference sequence). The V end was cut by 6 bases, the J end by 0 bases, with 15 bases between. The CDR3 has 14 amino acids. The CDR3 spells CSAPGATHSYEQYF. CDR3 bases: TGCAGTGCCCCTGGGGCTACCCACTCCTACGAGCAGTACTTC.

This clonotype has only a few counts. The chain has TRBV6-1 and TRBJ2-1; 9 nucleotides line up with TRBD2. The V gene's germline CDR1 is MNHNS and CDR2 SASEGT. The CDR3 extends over 17 amino acids. V lost 6 bases and J lost 8; bases outside the gene matches: 17. This CDR3 is CASRSPPGLAFGDEQFF. The CDR3 coding sequence is TGTGCCAGCAGGTCCCCCCCGGGACTAGCCTTTGGGGATGAGCAGTTCTTC.

This clonotype turned up a few times. The chain carries TRBV15 and TRBJ2-7; tentatively, D is TRBD1 (6 bases). From germline, CDR1 is LNHNV and CDR2 YYDKDF (reference sequence). CDR3 length: 14 residues. V dropped 6 bases and J dropped 1 base, with 13 bases sitting between them. As DNA, the CDR3 is TGTGCCACCAGGGACCTTGGACAGTCCTACGAGCAGTACTTC. Protein product: CATRDLGQSYEQYF.

The rearrangement links TRBV28 to TRBJ1-1; D may be TRBD1 (5 bases). The CDR3 totals 14 residues. Trimming left V 5 bases short and J 0 bases short, with 10 bases between. Germline V gives CDR1 MDHEN, CDR2 SYDVKM. The CDR3 DNA sequence: TGTGCCAGCAGTCCCGGGGGTCTGAACACTGAAGCTTTCTTT. As protein: CASSPGGLNTEAFF.

The gene calls are TRBV14 and TRBJ1-2; D not resolved. This CDR3 region has 15 residues. The V and J ends lost 1 base and 8 bases respectively, with 17 bases between them. The germline V gene encodes CDR1 SGHDN and CDR2 FVKESK. The CDR3 nucleotides are TGTGCCAGCAGCCAAGTTGAGGGTCCCACCGGCGGCTACACCTTC. Translating gives CASSQVEGPTGGYTF.

V and J are TRBV29-1 and TRBJ2-3, with 8 bases aligning to TRBD1. The germline V gene has CDR1 SQVTM and CDR2 ANQGSEA. CDR3 length: 14 residues. The J segment lost 0 bases and the V segment lost 6 bases, leaving 5 bases of the junction unmatched. CDR3 amino acids: CSVRTGSSTDTQYF. In nucleotides, the CDR3 is TGCAGCGTGAGGACAGGGTCGAGCACAGATACGCAGTATTTT.

This rearrangement joins TRBV2 to TRBJ2-4; possibly TRBD1 for D (5 bases). V was pared by 2 bases and J by 9 bases, with 11 bases between. The germline V gene has CDR1 SNHLY and CDR2 FYNNEI. This CDR3 spans 13 amino acids. The CDR3 protein is CASSERQQTIQYF. The CDR3 DNA sequence: TGTGCCAGCAGTGAACGACAGCAAACCATTCAGTACTTC.

This clonotype came up a few times. The chain carries TRBV6-5 and TRBJ1-6; unclear D gene. The CDR3 runs to 15 residues. Germline V gene data show CDR1 as MNHEY and CDR2 as SVGAGI. V lost 0 bases and J lost 6, with 9 bases in between. The CDR3 region is CASSYSTTSNSPLHF. CDR3 nucleotides: TGTGCCAGCAGTTACTCGACGACCTCTAATTCACCCCTCCACTTT.

The chain joins TRBV20-1 to TRBJ1-6; possibly TRBD1 for D (5 bases). This CDR3 spans 16 amino acids. Per germline, CDR1 DFQATT and CDR2 SNEGSKA (reference sequence). The ends were cut back, 0 bases at V and 9 bases at J, with 18 bases in the middle. CDR3 coding DNA: TGCAGTGCTAGAGATCCTTCGAGGGGTGGTGGTTCACCCCTCCACTTT. Amino acids: CSARDPSRGGGSPLHF.

The chain employs TRBV5-1 and TRBJ1-2, with D possibly matching TRBD1 (6 bases). CDR1 is SGHRS and CDR2 is YFSETQ in the germline V gene. The ends were cut back, 3 bases at V and 5 bases at J, with 14 bases in the middle. The CDR3 extends over 14 amino acids. CDR3 sequence (DNA): TGCGCCAGCAGCTATCCCGGACAGACGTATGGCTACACCTTC. It specifies CASSYPGQTYGYTF.

The V and J genes are TRBV10-2 and TRBJ1-1; 9 bases fit TRBD1. The CDR3 length is 13 residues. Germline CDR1 is WSHSY and CDR2 is SAAADI. The V segment lost 8 bases and the J segment 9 bases; nucleotides outside the gene matches: 10. In nucleotides, the CDR3 is TGCGCCAGCGTTGACAGGGGGAAGCTTAAAGCTTTCTTT. This sequence encodes CASVDRGKLKAFF.

This clonotype was found a few times. The chain uses TRBV20-1 and TRBJ2-7, with TRBD1 identical over 7 bases. The CDR3 sequence is 16 residues long. With V trimmed by 3 bases and J by 1 base, 12 bases remained unmatched. Looked up from germline, CDR1 is DFQATT and CDR2 is SNEGSKA (reference sequence). The CDR3 DNA reads TGCAGTGCTAGGTCCCAAGGGCGGACAGGATCCTACGAGCAGTACTTC. As protein: CSARSQGRTGSYEQYF.

The chain links TRBV6-1 to TRBJ1-5; D gene ambiguous. Germline values: CDR1 MNHNS, CDR2 SASEGT. The CDR3 extends over 13 amino acids. The ends were cut back, 6 bases at V and 4 bases at J, with 10 bases in the middle. The CDR3 bases are TGTGCCAGCAGCTTAGAGGATAATCAGCCCCAGCATTTT. Its protein is CASSLEDNQPQHF.

With regard to this clonotype: At one of its ends the junction is not consistent with the germline gene, which may arise from a read error. The genes are TRBV7-9 and TRBJ1-1, with a possible D match to TRBD1 (6 bases). The CDR3 is 12 amino acids. CDR1 SEHNR and CDR2 FQNEAQ come from the germline V gene (reference sequence). In DNA, the CDR3 is TGTGCCAGCAGCTTCAGGACAGCTGAAGCTTCCTTT. It specifies CASSFRTAEASF.